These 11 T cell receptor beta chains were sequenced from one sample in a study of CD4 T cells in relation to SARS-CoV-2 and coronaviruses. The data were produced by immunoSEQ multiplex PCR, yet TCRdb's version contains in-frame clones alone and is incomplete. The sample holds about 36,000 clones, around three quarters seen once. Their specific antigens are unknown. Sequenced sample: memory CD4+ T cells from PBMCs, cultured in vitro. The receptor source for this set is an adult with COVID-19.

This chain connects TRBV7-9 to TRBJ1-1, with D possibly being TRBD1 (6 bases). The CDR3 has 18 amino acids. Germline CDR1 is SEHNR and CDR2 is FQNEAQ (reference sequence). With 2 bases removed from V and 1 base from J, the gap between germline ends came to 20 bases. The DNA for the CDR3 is TGTGCCAGCAGCTTACTTTCAGGAGGGGGGGTTAAGAACACTGAAGCTTTCTTT. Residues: CASSLLSGGGVKNTEAFF.

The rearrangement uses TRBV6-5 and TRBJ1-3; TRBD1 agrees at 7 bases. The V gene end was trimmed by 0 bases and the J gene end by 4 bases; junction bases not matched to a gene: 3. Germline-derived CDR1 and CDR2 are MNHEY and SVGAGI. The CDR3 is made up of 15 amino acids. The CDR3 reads CASSYSTTGGNTIYF. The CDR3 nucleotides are TGTGCCAGCAGTTACTCGACGACAGGGGGAAACACCATATATTTT.

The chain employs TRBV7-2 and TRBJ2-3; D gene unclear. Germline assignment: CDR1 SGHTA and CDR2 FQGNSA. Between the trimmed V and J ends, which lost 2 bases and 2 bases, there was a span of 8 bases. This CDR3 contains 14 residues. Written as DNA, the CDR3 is TGTGCCAGCAGCTTAATGCGGCACACAGATACGCAGTATTTT. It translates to CASSLMRHTDTQYF.

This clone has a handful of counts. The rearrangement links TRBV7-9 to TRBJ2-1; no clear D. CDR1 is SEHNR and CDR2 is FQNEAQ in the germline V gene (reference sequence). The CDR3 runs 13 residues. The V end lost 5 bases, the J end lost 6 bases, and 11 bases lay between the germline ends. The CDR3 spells CASSPKPRNEQFF. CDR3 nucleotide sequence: TGTGCCAGCAGCCCCAAGCCCCGCAATGAGCAGTTCTTC. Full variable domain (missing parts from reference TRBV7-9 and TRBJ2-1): DTGVSQNPRHKITKRGQNVTFRCDPISEHNRLYWYRQTLGQGPEFLTYFQNEAQLEKSRLLSDRFSAERPKGSFSTLEIQRTEQGDSAMYLCASSPKPRNEQFFGPGTRLTVL.

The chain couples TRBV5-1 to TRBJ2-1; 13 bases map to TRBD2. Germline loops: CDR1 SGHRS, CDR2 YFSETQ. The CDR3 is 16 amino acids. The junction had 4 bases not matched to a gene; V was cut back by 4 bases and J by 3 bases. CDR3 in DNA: TGCGCCAGCAGCCTAAGGACTAGCGGGAGCTACAATGAGCAGTTCTTC. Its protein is CASSLRTSGSYNEQFF.

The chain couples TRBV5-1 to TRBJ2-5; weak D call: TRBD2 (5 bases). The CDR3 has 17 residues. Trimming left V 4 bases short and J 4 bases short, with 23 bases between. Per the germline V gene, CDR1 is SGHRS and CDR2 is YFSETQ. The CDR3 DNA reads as TGCGCCAGCAGCAAAACTGAGACGTCCCCCCGGGGAGAGACCCAGTACTTC. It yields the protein CASSKTETSPRGETQYF.

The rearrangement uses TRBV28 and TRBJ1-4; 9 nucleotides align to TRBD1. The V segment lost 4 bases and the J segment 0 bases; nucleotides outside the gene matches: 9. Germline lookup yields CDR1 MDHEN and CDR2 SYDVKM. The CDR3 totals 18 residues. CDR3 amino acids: CASSSPGQGPATNEKLFF. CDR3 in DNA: TGTGCCAGCAGTTCTCCGGGACAGGGCCCCGCAACTAATGAAAAACTGTTTTTT.

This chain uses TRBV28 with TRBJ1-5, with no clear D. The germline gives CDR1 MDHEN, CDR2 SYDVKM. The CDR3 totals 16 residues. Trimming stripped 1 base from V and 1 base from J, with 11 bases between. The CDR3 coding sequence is TGTGCCAGCAGTTTATACACAGATGGGAGCAATCAGCCCCAGCATTTT. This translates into CASSLYTDGSNQPQHF.

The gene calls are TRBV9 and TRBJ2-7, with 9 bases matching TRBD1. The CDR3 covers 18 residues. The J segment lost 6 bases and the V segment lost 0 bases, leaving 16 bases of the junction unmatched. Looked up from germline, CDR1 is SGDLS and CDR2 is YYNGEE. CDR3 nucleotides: TGTGCCAGCAGCGTAGCTTTTTCAGACCGGGGGGACAGGGTCGAGCAGTACTTC. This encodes CASSVAFSDRGDRVEQYF.

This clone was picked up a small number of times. The CDR3 sequence: CASSLGQGTQYF. The CDR3 nucleotides read TGCGCCAGCAGCTTGGGACAGGGGACCCAGTACTTC. The chain uses TRBV5-1 and TRBJ2-5; 7 bases map to TRBD1. The CDR3 contains 12 residues. With 0 bases clipped from V and 7 bases from J, the junction kept 0 bases outside the gene matches. In germline, CDR1 is SGHRS, CDR2 YFSETQ.

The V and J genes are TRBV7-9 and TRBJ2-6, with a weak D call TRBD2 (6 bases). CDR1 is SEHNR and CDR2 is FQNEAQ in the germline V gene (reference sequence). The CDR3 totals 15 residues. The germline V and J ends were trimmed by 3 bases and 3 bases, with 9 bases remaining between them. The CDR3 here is CASSLPGLGANVLTF. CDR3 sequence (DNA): TGTGCCAGCAGCTTGCCGGGACTTGGGGCCAACGTCCTGACTTTC.